The 15 T cell receptor beta chains listed next were all sequenced from one sample in a study of cytomegalovirus exposure and HLA in healthy donors. The PCR had 60 Vbeta and 13 Jbeta primers. The table came from immunoSEQ multiplex PCR; TCRdb's copy has only in-frame clones and leaves some out. The sample holds approximately 82,000 clones, around 10% seen once. Sequencing was carried out using PBMCs. Receptors were obtained from a man between 60 and 75 years old in good health and CMV-seropositive.

This chain uses TRBV15 with TRBJ2-1; 7 positions match TRBD1. Germline CDR1 and CDR2: LNHNV and YYDKDF (reference sequence). V lost 5 bases, J lost 0 bases, and 7 bases stayed unmatched. The CDR3 sequence is 16 residues long. CDR3 region: CATSGLQGSSYNEQFF. As DNA, the CDR3 is TGTGCCACCAGCGGGCTACAGGGGAGCTCCTACAATGAGCAGTTCTTC.

The gene calls are TRBV29-1 and TRBJ2-7, with D unclear. Trimming left V 1 base short and J 6 bases short, with 10 bases between. The CDR3 has 12 residues. Germline CDR1 is SQVTM and CDR2 is ANQGSEA. The CDR3 DNA reads as TGCAGCGTTGAAGTAGATATTGGCGAGCAGTACTTC. Its translation: CSVEVDIGEQYF.

CDR3 protein: CASSPRRDEKLFF. The CDR3 DNA follows: TGTGCCAGCAGCCCCCGCAGGGATGAAAAACTGTTTTTT. This chain links TRBV27 with TRBJ1-4; D might be TRBD1 (5 bases). Germline-derived CDR1 and CDR2 are MNHEY and SMNVEV (reference sequence). This CDR3 is 13 amino acids long. The ends were cut back, 6 bases at V and 6 bases at J, with 11 bases in the middle. The full variable domain, rest sourced from reference TRBV27 and TRBJ1-4, is EAQVTQNPRYLITVTGKKLTVTCSQNMNHEYMSWYRQDPGLGLRQIYYSMNVEVTDKGDVPEGYKVSRKEKRNFPLILESPSPNQTSLYFCASSPRRDEKLFFGSGTQLSVL.

In this sample, this clone turned up a few times. The chain couples TRBV5-1 to TRBJ2-7; 10 bases agree with TRBD2. CDR1 is SGHRS and CDR2 is YFSETQ in the germline V gene. CDR3 length: 16 residues. Trimming took 1 base from V and 3 from J; bases not matched to a gene: 7. CDR3 in amino acids: CASSLSLAGALYEQYF. The CDR3 DNA follows: TGCGCCAGCAGCTTGTCCCTAGCGGGAGCCCTCTACGAGCAGTACTTC.

In its sample, this clone was seen a few times. The genes are TRBV5-1 and TRBJ2-5; 7 bases line up with TRBD1. Germline lookup yields CDR1 SGHRS and CDR2 YFSETQ. The CDR3 runs 15 residues. The ends lost 4 bases at V and 3 bases at J; junction bases unmatched: 9. The CDR3 nucleotides are TGCGCCAGCAGCGACCCCGGGACAGTGAAAGAGACCCAGTACTTC. The encoded protein is CASSDPGTVKETQYF.

V gene TRBV5-1 combines with J gene TRBJ2-7; maybe TRBD2 (5 bases). This CDR3 is 13 amino acids long. Trimming pared 4 bases from V and 4 bases from J, leaving 12 bases between. From germline, CDR1 is SGHRS and CDR2 YFSETQ. This chain's CDR3 is CASSLNEGYEQYV. The CDR3 DNA reads TGCGCCAGCAGCCTGAACGAGGGTTACGAGCAGTACGTC.

There are a few counts of this clone. J is TRBJ2-3 and V is TRBV2, with TRBD2 identical over 10 bases. The CDR3 covers 14 residues. CDR1 and CDR2 (germline): SNHLY, FYNNEI. Trimming at V came to 7 bases and at J to 5 bases, leaving 6 bases not matched to a gene. CDR3 region: CASTIAGGRDTQYF. In nucleotides, the CDR3 is TGTGCCAGCACCATAGCGGGGGGTCGAGATACGCAGTATTTT.

V is TRBV19 and J is TRBJ1-4; the match to TRBD1 covers 9 bases. CDR1 is LNHDA, CDR2 SQIVND, per germline (reference sequence). This CDR3 is 15 amino acids long. V trimming: 5 bases; J trimming: 8 bases; junction bases outside the gene matches: 9. CDR3: CASSRSGTGKEKLFF. The DNA for the CDR3 is TGTGCCAGTAGTCGGTCCGGGACAGGGAAAGAAAAACTGTTTTTT.

This chain connects TRBV9 to TRBJ2-6; 11 bases line up with TRBD2. The CDR3 runs to 18 residues. Germline V CDR1 and CDR2: SGDLS, YYNGEE. After removal of 4 bases from V and 0 bases from J, the junction contained 6 bases not matched to a gene. The CDR3 region is CASSPTSGGFSGANVLTF. In nucleotides, the CDR3 is TGTGCCAGCAGCCCCACTAGCGGGGGCTTCTCTGGGGCCAACGTCCTGACTTTC.

This clone was observed a few times. The chain combines TRBV9 with TRBJ2-5, with TRBD1 matching 8 bases. V shed 3 bases and J 4 bases; nucleotides not matched to a gene: 11. This CDR3 spans 16 amino acids. Germline V gives CDR1 SGDLS, CDR2 YYNGEE. The DNA for the CDR3 is TGTGCCAGCAGCGCCCGAGCGGACAGGGTCGGAGAGACCCAGTACTTC. Its protein product is CASSARADRVGETQYF.

The chain employs TRBV19 and TRBJ1-2, with 7 bases identical to TRBD1. Germline V gene sequence: CDR1 LNHDA, CDR2 SQIVND (reference sequence). The CDR3 runs to 14 residues. V lost 4 bases and J lost 5; bases outside the gene matches: 7. The CDR3 region has the DNA TGTGCCAGTAGTACCCGGGACAGACAGTATGGCTACACCTTC. This codes for CASSTRDRQYGYTF.

Remarks on this clone: An end of the junction does not agree with germline; a read error may underlie this. The chain employs TRBV9 and TRBJ2-3; D not certain. Per the germline V gene, CDR1 is SGDLS and CDR2 is YYNGEE. The CDR3 length is 15 residues. This CDR3 is CASSVVNVGADAQYF. In DNA form, the CDR3 reads TGTGCCAGCAGCGTAGTTAATGTTGGAGCAGATGCGCAGTATTTT.

This clone was observed a handful of times. V usage is TRBV7-6 and J usage is TRBJ1-1; maybe TRBD1 (6 bases). The CDR3 has 14 residues. Deletions cut 4 bases from V and 0 bases from J, with 9 bases between. Germline V gene sequence: CDR1 SGHVS, CDR2 FNYEAQ. The CDR3 protein is CASSSTGMNTEAFF. CDR3 bases: TGTGCCAGCAGCTCGACAGGTATGAACACTGAAGCTTTCTTT.

This clone was recorded a few times. The chain employs TRBV6-1 and TRBJ1-3, with D unresolved. Deletions cut 1 base from V and 8 bases from J, with 12 bases between. The CDR3 extends over 14 amino acids. Germline V gene sequence: CDR1 MNHNS, CDR2 SASEGT. Here the CDR3 reads CASSEGQASDTIYF. CDR3 nucleotide sequence: TGTGCCAGCAGTGAAGGGCAGGCCTCAGACACCATATATTTT.

The V and J genes are TRBV19 and TRBJ1-2; 10 bases align to TRBD1. The CDR3 runs 14 residues. V was pared by 8 bases and J by 7 bases, with 10 bases of the junction left unmatched. Germline values: CDR1 LNHDA, CDR2 SQIVND (reference sequence). The chain's CDR3 is CASGTGQGLFGYTF. The CDR3 nucleotides read TGTGCCAGTGGGACGGGACAGGGGCTTTTTGGCTACACCTTC.